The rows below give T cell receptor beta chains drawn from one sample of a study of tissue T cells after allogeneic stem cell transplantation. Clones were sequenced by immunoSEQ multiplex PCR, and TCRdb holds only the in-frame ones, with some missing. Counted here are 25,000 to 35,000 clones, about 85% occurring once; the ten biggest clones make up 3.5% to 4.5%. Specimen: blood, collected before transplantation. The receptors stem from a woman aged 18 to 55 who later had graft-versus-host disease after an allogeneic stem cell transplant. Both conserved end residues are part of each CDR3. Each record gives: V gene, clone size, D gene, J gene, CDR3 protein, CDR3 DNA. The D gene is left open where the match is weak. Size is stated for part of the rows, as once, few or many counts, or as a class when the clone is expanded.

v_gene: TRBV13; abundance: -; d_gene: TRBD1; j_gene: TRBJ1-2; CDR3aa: CASSLPGQGTQRYGYTF; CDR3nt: TGTGCCAGCAGCTTACCGGGACAGGGGACACAAAGATATGGCTACACCTTC
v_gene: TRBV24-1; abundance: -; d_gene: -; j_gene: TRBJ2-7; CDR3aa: CATSDEGRYEQYF; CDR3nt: TGTGCCACCAGTGATGAGGGTAGGTACGAGCAGTACTTC
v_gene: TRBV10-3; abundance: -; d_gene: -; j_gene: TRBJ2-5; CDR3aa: CAISDGHGGSQETQYF; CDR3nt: TGTGCCATCAGTGACGGGCACGGGGGCTCCCAAGAGACCCAGTACTTC
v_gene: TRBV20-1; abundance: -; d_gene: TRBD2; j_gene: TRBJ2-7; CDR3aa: CSAGTSGVLNF; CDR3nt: TGCAGTGCCGGGACTAGCGGGGTGTTGAACTTC
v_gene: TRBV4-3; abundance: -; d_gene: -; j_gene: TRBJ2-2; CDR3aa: CASSQPAGELFF; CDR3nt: TGCGCCAGCAGCCAACCAGCCGGGGAGCTGTTTTTT
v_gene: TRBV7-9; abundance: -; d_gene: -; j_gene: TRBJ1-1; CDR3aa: CASSLALHSGEAFF; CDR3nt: TGTGCCAGCAGCTTAGCTCTCCATAGTGGTGAAGCTTTCTTT
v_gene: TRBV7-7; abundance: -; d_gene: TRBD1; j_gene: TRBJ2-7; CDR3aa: CASSLGAGGSYEQYF; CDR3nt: TGTGCTAGCAGCCTCGGGGCAGGGGGCTCCTACGAGCAGTACTTC
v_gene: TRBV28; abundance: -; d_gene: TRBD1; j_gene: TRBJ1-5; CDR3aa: CASSLRGRGNLRNQPQHF; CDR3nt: TGTGCCAGCAGTTTACGGGGCAGGGGGAACTTACGGAATCAGCCCCAGCATTTT
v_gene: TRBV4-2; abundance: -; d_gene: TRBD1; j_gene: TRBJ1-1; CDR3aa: CASSPYRTGKMNTEAFF; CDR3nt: TGTGCCAGCAGCCCTTACCGGACAGGGAAAATGAACACTGAAGCTTTCTTT
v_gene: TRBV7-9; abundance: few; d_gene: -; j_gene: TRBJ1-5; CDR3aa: CASSHSGEPQHF; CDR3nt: TGTGCCAGCAGCCACTCAGGAGAGCCCCAGCATTTT
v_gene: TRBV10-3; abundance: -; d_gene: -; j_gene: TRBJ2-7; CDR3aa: CATSTGVPYEQYF; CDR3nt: TGTGCCACCTCGACAGGAGTACCCTACGAGCAGTACTTC
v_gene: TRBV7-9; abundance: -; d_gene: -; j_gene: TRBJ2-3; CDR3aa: CASSFPARDTQYF; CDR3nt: TGTGCCAGCAGCTTCCCCGCGAGGGATACGCAGTATTTT
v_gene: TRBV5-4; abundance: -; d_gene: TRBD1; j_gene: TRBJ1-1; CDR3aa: CASSWGQGDTEAFF; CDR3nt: TGTGCCAGCAGCTGGGGACAGGGTGACACTGAAGCTTTCTTT
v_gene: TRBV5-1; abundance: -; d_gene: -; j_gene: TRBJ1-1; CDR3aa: CASSLEGRNTEAFF; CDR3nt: TGCGCCAGCAGCTTGGAGGGACGGAACACTGAAGCTTTCTTT
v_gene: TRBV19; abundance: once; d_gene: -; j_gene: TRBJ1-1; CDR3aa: CASNSWTGTEAFF; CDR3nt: TGTGCCAGTAACTCTTGGACGGGGACTGAAGCTTTCTTT
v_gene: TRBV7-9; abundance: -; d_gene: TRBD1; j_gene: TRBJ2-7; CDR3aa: CASSSTGAGTGEWEQYF; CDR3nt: TGTGCCAGCAGCTCGACTGGTGCAGGGACAGGGGAATGGGAGCAGTACTTC
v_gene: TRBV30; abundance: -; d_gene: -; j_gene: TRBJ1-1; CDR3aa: CAWSSDGEAFF; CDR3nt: TGTGCCTGGAGTTCCGACGGAGAGGCTTTCTTT
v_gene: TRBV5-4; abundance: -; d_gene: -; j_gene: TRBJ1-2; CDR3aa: CASSWDGNYGYTF; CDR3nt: TGTGCCAGCAGCTGGGACGGTAACTATGGCTACACCTTC
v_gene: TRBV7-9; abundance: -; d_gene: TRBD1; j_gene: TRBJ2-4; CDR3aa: CASSPRQGADLNIQYF; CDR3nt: TGTGCCAGCAGCCCTAGACAGGGGGCAGACTTAAACATTCAGTACTTC
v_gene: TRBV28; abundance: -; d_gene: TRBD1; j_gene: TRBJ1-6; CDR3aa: CASSFQHRGNSPLHF; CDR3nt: TGTGCCAGCAGTTTTCAGCACAGGGGAAATTCACCCCTCCACTTT
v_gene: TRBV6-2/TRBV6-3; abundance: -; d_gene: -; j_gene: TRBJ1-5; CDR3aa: CASSFQIGSKGNQPQHF; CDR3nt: TGTGCCAGCAGTTTTCAGATTGGCTCCAAGGGGAATCAGCCCCAGCATTTT
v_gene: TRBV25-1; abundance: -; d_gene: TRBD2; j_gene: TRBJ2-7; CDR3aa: CASLNSDGGRAVSYEQYF; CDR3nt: TGTGCCAGCTTAAATTCGGACGGCGGGAGGGCCGTATCCTACGAGCAGTACTTC
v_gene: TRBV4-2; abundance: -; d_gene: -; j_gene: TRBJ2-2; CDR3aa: CASSQVASNTGELFF; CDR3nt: TGTGCCAGCAGCCAGGTAGCGTCGAACACCGGGGAGCTGTTTTTT
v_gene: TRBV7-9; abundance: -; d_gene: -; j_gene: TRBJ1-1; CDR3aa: CASSPYQTGWGTEAFF; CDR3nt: TGTGCCAGCAGCCCGTACCAAACAGGGTGGGGCACTGAAGCTTTCTTT
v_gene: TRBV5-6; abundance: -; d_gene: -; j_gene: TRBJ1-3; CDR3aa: CASSLGAGTIYF; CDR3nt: TGTGCCAGCAGCTTGGGGGCCGGCACCATATATTTT
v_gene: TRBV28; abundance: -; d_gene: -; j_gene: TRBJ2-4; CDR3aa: CASRVGLTNIQYF; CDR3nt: TGTGCCAGCAGGGTAGGGCTAACTAACATTCAGTACTTC
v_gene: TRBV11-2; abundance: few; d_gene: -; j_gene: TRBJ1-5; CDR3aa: CASSPGAAQPQHF; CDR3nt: TGTGCCAGCAGTCCAGGGGCGGCTCAGCCCCAGCATTTT
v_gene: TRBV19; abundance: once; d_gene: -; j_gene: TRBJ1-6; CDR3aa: CASSITGNSPLHF; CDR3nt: TGTGCCAGTAGTATTACAGGAAATTCACCCCTCCACTTT
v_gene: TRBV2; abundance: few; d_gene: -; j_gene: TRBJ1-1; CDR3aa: CASNPRREPRNTEAFF; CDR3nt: TGTGCCAGCAACCCCCGGCGGGAGCCAAGGAACACTGAAGCTTTCTTT
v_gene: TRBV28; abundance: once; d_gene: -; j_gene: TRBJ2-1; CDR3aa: CASSLAGIRFF; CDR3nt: TGTGCCAGCAGTTTAGCAGGGATTAGGTTCTTC
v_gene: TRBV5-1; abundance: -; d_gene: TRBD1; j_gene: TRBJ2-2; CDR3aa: CASSYGQGNTGELFF; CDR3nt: TGCGCCAGCAGCTACGGACAGGGGAACACCGGGGAGCTGTTTTTT
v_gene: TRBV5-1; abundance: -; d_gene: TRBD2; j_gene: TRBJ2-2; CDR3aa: CASSLGLAAGELFF; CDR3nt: TGCGCCAGCAGCTTAGGACTAGCAGCCGGGGAGCTGTTTTTT
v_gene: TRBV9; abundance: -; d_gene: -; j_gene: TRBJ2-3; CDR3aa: CASSVAPQGTDTQYF; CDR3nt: TGTGCCAGCAGCGTAGCCCCCCAGGGCACAGATACGCAGTATTTT
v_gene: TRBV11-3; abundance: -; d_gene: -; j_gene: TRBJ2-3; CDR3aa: CASSLGSAPTQYF; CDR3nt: TGTGCCAGCAGCTTAGGCTCAGCCCCCACGCAGTATTTT
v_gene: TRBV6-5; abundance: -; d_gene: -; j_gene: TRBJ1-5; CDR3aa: CASSRQVGGNQPQHF; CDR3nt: TGTGCCAGCAGCCGACAGGTTGGCGGCAATCAGCCCCAGCATTTT
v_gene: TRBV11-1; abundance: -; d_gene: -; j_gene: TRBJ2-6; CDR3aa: CASSLGAGANVLTF; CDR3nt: TGTGCCAGCAGCTTGGGGGCTGGGGCCAACGTCCTGACTTTC
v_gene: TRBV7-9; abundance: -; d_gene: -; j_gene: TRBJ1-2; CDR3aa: CASSLNSNYGYTF; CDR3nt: TGTGCCAGCAGCTTGAACAGTAACTATGGCTACACCTTC